This T cell receptor beta chain is drawn from a study of cytomegalovirus exposure and HLA in healthy donors. General observations from the study: A later analysis found that most CMV-associated TCR beta chains appeared HLA-restricted. Later work showed greater clonal expansion in HLA-associated TCR beta chains than in equally common others.

The V and J ends lost 2 bases and 3 bases respectively, with 11 bases between them. The germline V gene has CDR1 MDHEN and CDR2 SYDVKM. This CDR3 comprises 15 residues. On this clone itself: Its antigen is currently unknown.

The PCR made use of 60 Vbeta and 13 Jbeta primers. Profiled with immunoSEQ multiplex PCR; TCRdb holds only in-frame clones, not every one. Found here are 150,000 to 200,000 clones, around 80% of them singletons; the top ten hold about 2%. The chain combines TRBV28 with TRBJ1-5, with D perhaps matching TRBD1 (6 bases). The sequence was collected from a man aged 35 to 55 in good health and CMV-seronegative. The sample consisted of PBMCs. CDR3 amino acids: CASSLGGRLNQPQHF. Written as DNA, the CDR3 is TGTGCCAGCAGTTTAGGGGGCAGACTCAATCAGCCCCAGCATTTT.